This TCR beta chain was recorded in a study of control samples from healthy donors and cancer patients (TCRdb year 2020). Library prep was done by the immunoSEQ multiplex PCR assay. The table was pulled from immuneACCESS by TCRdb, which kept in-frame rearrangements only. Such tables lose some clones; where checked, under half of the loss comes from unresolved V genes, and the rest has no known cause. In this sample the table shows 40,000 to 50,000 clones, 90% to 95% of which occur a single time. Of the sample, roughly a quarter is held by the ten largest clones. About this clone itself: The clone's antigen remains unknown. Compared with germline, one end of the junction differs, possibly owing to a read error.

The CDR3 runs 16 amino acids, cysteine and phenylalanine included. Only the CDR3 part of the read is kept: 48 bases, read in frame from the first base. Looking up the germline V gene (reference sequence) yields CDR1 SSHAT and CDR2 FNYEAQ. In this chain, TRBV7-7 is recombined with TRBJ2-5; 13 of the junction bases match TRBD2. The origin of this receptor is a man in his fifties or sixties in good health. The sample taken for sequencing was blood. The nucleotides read TGTGCTAGCAGCAACCTTTTGGGACTAGCGGGGGAGACCCAGTACTTC. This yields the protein CASSNLLGLAGETQYF.